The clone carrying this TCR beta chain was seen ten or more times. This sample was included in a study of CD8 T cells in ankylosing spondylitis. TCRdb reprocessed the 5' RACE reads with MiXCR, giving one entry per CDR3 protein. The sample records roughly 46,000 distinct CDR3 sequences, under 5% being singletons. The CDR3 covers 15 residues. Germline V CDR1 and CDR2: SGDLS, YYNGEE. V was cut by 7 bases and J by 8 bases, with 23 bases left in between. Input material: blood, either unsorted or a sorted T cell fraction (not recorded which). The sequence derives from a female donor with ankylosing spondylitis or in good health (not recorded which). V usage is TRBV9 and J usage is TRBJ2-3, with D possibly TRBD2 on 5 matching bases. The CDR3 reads CASARSGLVGGTQYF. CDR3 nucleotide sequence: TGTGCCAGCGCGAGATCGGGATTAGTCGGTGGTACGCAGTATTTT.